Detailed here is one T cell receptor (beta chain). Its antigen is unknown. This sample is part of a study of cytomegalovirus exposure and HLA in healthy donors. Study findings and constraints: An analysis that was carried out later associated 16,000 or so TCR beta sequences with HLA alleles at 0.05 false discovery rate. A later analysis found common viral pathogens apparently linked to several of the most significant clusters.

Though nominally healthy at sampling, donors likely had unrecorded immune exposures. Germline loops: CDR1 LGHNA, CDR2 YNFKEQ. Trimming took 0 bases from V and 2 from J, leaving 13 bases between them. This CDR3 comprises 16 residues. Researchers ran the PCR with 60 Vbeta and 13 Jbeta primers. The method was immunoSEQ multiplex PCR; TCRdb's version includes in-frame clones alone and lacks a portion of them. The sample includes 40,000 or so clones, 60% to 70% of them seen just once. J is TRBJ1-2 and V is TRBV4-2; D perhaps matches TRBD1 (5 bases). The sample consisted of PBMCs. The TCR originated in a man in his forties or fifties in good health and CMV-seropositive. CDR3 amino acids: CASSQEISEGNYGYTF. CDR3 nucleotide sequence: TGTGCCAGCAGCCAAGAAATTTCGGAGGGGAACTATGGCTACACCTTC.